This TCR beta chain was observed in a study of blood T cell repertoires in COVID-19. In the study overall: Sources were T cells, B-cell-depleted T cells, or PBMCs; the material itself was cDNA or gDNA.

The participants were between about 18 and 90 years old and came from about two dozen US areas. Cohort allocation depended upon clinical history that participants reported. Measured with immunoSEQ multiplex PCR; TCRdb has only the in-frame clones, and not every one. The table has about 300,000 clones, about 85% seen once. Germline V CDR1 and CDR2: SNHLY, FYNNEI. This CDR3 spans 16 amino acids. V was pared by 1 base and J by 4 bases, with 16 bases between. This TCR was recovered from a young woman who had recovered from COVID-19. V gene TRBV2 combines with J gene TRBJ1-2; possibly TRBD1 for D (6 bases). The sequenced sample was PBMCs or T cells enriched from blood (not recorded which). The CDR3 DNA sequence: TGTGCCAGCAGTGAAGGTCGGGCAGGGGTCGTCTATGGCTACACCTTC. Amino acid sequence: CASSEGRAGVVYGYTF.